The clone carrying this T cell receptor (beta chain) has just one count. The antigen remains unidentified. The RNA, 0.5 to 1 ug, was put through reverse transcription using random hexamers. The immunoSEQ assay covered 54 Vbeta and 13 Jbeta segments for CDR3. TCRdb reprocessed the immunoSEQ multiplex PCR reads with MiXCR, giving one entry per CDR3 protein. The table includes about 190,000 distinct CDR3 sequences, 85% to 95% detected once. The entry originates in a study of CD8 T cells in Susac syndrome. CD8+ and CD4+ T cells from blood underwent TCR beta sequencing, which was carried out in a high-throughput format. CDR1 is GTSNPN, CDR2 SVGIG, per germline (reference sequence). Trimming stripped 5 bases from V and 0 bases from J, with 14 bases between. The CDR3 is 15 amino acids. Study-wide results and limits: Regarding the TCR sequencing and HLA analysis, the study admitted that a relatively small number of individuals were involved.

The chain combines TRBV30 with TRBJ1-5; no clear D. This clonotype was obtained from a human donor in good health. Specimen: CD4+ T cells from PBMCs. DNA for the CDR3: TGTGCCTGGTCTCCGGGCTATTATAGCAATCAGCCCCAGCATTTT. This translates into CAWSPGYYSNQPQHF.